This is a list of T cell receptor beta chains from one sample in a study of blood T cells in healthy people across ages. TCRdb processed the 5' RACE reads anew with MiXCR; each CDR3 protein has one entry. This sample carries under 800,000 distinct CDR3 sequences, 43% of them seen once, and the ten largest clones take around a fifth. The sample taken for sequencing was blood. These TCRs come from a woman aged 55-70 years in good health. CDR3s leave out the opening cysteine and the closing phenylalanine or tryptophan. Each record gives: J gene, V gene, clone size, CDR3 protein. Part of the rows lack a size; the others show once, few, many or a class for expanded clones.

J: TRBJ2-2
V: TRBV7-7
size: few
CDR3: ASSPGTSENTGELF

J: TRBJ2-1
V: TRBV7-6
size: -
CDR3: ASTASSWGYNEQF

J: TRBJ2-5
V: TRBV6-5
size: few
CDR3: ASRPSSGGPQETQY

J: TRBJ1-2
V: TRBV20-1
size: few
CDR3: SARGGEPLYGYT

J: -
V: TRBV3-1
size: few
CDR3: ASSLQRSYEQY

J: TRBJ2-3
V: TRBV12-3/TRBV12-4
size: -
CDR3: ASSGSWERSGTDTQY

J: TRBJ2-3
V: TRBV5-1
size: -
CDR3: ASSLTGFGTDTQY

J: TRBJ2-5
V: TRBV2
size: few
CDR3: ASSGLLSGWETQY

J: TRBJ1-3
V: TRBV20-1
size: -
CDR3: SASGVGSGQTGNTIY

J: TRBJ2-3
V: TRBV20-1
size: -
CDR3: SASGTSLSTQY

J: TRBJ2-5
V: TRBV3-1
size: few
CDR3: ASSQSHVGGETQY

J: TRBJ1-2
V: TRBV6-2/TRBV6-3
size: few
CDR3: ASSYSDLFYGYT

J: TRBJ1-2
V: TRBV6-1
size: -
CDR3: ASSDGSGGPNYGYT

J: TRBJ2-1
V: TRBV20-1
size: -
CDR3: SAKGLPGEQF

J: TRBJ2-1
V: TRBV20-1
size: few
CDR3: SARDGRRTSNEQF

J: TRBJ2-1
V: TRBV20-1
size: -
CDR3: SAAGTSGATYNEQF

J: TRBJ2-3
V: TRBV7-3
size: -
CDR3: ASSGDGGSNTDTRY

J: TRBJ2-5
V: TRBV5-1
size: few
CDR3: ASSLGQYQETQY

J: TRBJ1-2
V: TRBV12-3/TRBV12-4
size: few
CDR3: ATSRGYGYT

J: TRBJ1-5
V: TRBV20-1
size: -
CDR3: SAKTTEGTGVQPQH

J: TRBJ2-7
V: TRBV13
size: many
CDR3: ASSLVSNPPYEQY

J: TRBJ2-4
V: TRBV5-1
size: few
CDR3: ASSLVGQGRNIQY

J: TRBJ1-5
V: TRBV21-1
size: -
CDR3: ASNKEAGPNQPQH

J: TRBJ2-7
V: TRBV20-1
size: -
CDR3: SARTGGSSYEQY

J: TRBJ2-3
V: TRBV15
size: many
CDR3: ATSRDGEVGPDTQY

J: TRBJ2-3
V: TRBV29-1
size: -
CDR3: SVNRGRGNTQY

J: TRBJ2-1
V: TRBV20-1
size: -
CDR3: SAQERANEQF

J: TRBJ1-2
V: TRBV7-9
size: few
CDR3: ASSFRSGAPQTNYGYT

J: TRBJ1-2
V: TRBV20-1
size: -
CDR3: SVRENYGYT

J: TRBJ2-3
V: TRBV24-1
size: -
CDR3: ATSPGRGGPTDTQY

J: -
V: TRBV6-6
size: few
CDR3: ASSSLGGTYNEQY

J: TRBJ1-4
V: TRBV7-9
size: -
CDR3: ASSSGTGIYNEKLF

J: TRBJ2-3
V: TRBV25-1
size: few
CDR3: ASSVTGSYTQY

J: TRBJ2-1
V: TRBV12-3/TRBV12-4
size: -
CDR3: ASNQLAGGPREQF

J: TRBJ2-1
V: TRBV6-1
size: few
CDR3: ASSESLPEQF

J: TRBJ1-3
V: TRBV6-5
size: -
CDR3: ASRDGPFGNTIY

J: TRBJ2-1
V: TRBV20-1
size: -
CDR3: SARPGTSGYNEQF

J: TRBJ2-3
V: TRBV7-2
size: -
CDR3: ASSLFPRGASTDTQY

J: TRBJ1-1
V: TRBV10-3
size: few
CDR3: AISVRDTNLNTEAF

J: TRBJ1-2
V: TRBV7-3
size: few
CDR3: ASSLNPGQGVGYT

J: TRBJ2-1
V: TRBV9
size: few
CDR3: ASSPTGLADYNEQF

J: TRBJ1-2
V: TRBV5-5
size: -
CDR3: ASSQDVLRGRDGYT

J: -
V: TRBV6-1
size: few
CDR3: ASTEGSSYNEQY

J: TRBJ2-1
V: TRBV7-2
size: once
CDR3: ASSPTSPEQF

J: TRBJ2-7
V: TRBV29-1
size: many
CDR3: SVEDPFSGNYEQY

J: TRBJ2-1
V: TRBV27
size: many
CDR3: ASSFGDGGSRNEQF

J: TRBJ2-4
V: TRBV4-2
size: few
CDR3: ASSQGTSGGAKNIQY

J: TRBJ1-4
V: TRBV7-9
size: few
CDR3: ASSGAGTGNEKLF

J: TRBJ2-3
V: TRBV5-1
size: once
CDR3: ASNRREGLTDTQY